These 2 T cell receptor beta chains came from one sample sequenced in a study of blood T cells in healthy people across ages. For the second PCR, which ran for roughly 6 to 12 cycles, a sample-barcoded 5' primer and a J-beta primer mix were used. TCRdb redid the calling of the 5' RACE reads with MiXCR, one entry per CDR3 protein. The table shows 1,500,000 or so distinct CDR3 sequences, with around 55% occurring only once. Sequenced input: blood. Receptor source: a man between 18 and 35 years old in good health.

This clonotype was observed a handful of times. This rearrangement joins TRBV10-3 to TRBJ2-7, with TRBD1 matching over 8 bases. This CDR3 is 13 amino acids long. Germline V gene sequence: CDR1 ENHRY, CDR2 SYGVKD. V dropped 10 bases and J dropped 3; count of bases not matched to a gene: 8. In DNA form, the CDR3 reads TGTGCCACCGTGGGACAGGAGATCTACGAGCAGTACTTC. Translated: CATVGQEIYEQYF.

The chain combines TRBV28 with TRBJ1-6; possibly TRBD1 for D (5 bases). Trimming removed 10 bases from V and 5 bases from J, with 9 bases in between. Germline CDR1 reads MDHEN; CDR2 reads SYDVKM. The CDR3 covers 12 residues. This CDR3 is CATRENNSPLHF. For the CDR3, the DNA is TGTGCCACCAGGGAAAATAATTCACCCCTCCACTTT.